The rows below give T cell receptor beta chains drawn from one sample of a study of prognosis after radiotherapy for stage I lung cancer. One entry per CDR3 protein, called by TCRdb with MiXCR from the multiplex PCR reads. This table holds 12,000 or so distinct CDR3 sequences, 30% to 40% found once. The sample in question was PBMCs, obtained before or after stereotactic body radiation therapy (not recorded which). The receptors shown here come from a donor at least 50 years old with non-small cell lung cancer. CDR3s leave out the opening cysteine and the closing phenylalanine or tryptophan. The order of the fields is V gene, CDR3 protein.

V gene: TRBV5-1
CDR3 protein: ASRGEDRYNSPLH

V gene: TRBV9
CDR3 protein: ASSGMAEPSTDTQY

V gene: TRBV12-3/TRBV12-4
CDR3 protein: ASSFRRGNLAKNIQY

V gene: TRBV6-4
CDR3 protein: ASSDSEAGELF

V gene: TRBV3-1
CDR3 protein: ASSYWGKDEKLF

V gene: TRBV5-1
CDR3 protein: ASSLSPGGTDTQY

V gene: TRBV3-1
CDR3 protein: ASSQVQLAGGPYNEQF

V gene: TRBV6-1
CDR3 protein: ASSLQGGSTEAF

V gene: TRBV29-1
CDR3 protein: SVAPGTGASGTDTQY

V gene: TRBV4-2
CDR3 protein: ASSQAFRQGVISQETQY

V gene: TRBV20-1
CDR3 protein: SARHPGQGRTSYEQY

V gene: TRBV24-1
CDR3 protein: ATSDLFGTGQDTQY

V gene: TRBV19
CDR3 protein: ASSISDRTNQPQH

V gene: TRBV7-3
CDR3 protein: ASSSSRRGSYNEQF

V gene: TRBV28
CDR3 protein: ASSFSGLAGLGDTQY

V gene: TRBV12-3/TRBV12-4
CDR3 protein: ASSYWGGRLAKNIQY

V gene: TRBV5-4
CDR3 protein: ASSQPKLVHEQF

V gene: TRBV4-1
CDR3 protein: ASSSGRGDHTEAF

V gene: TRBV13
CDR3 protein: ASSPPEAFEQF

V gene: TRBV11-2
CDR3 protein: ASSLGPLMYTQY

V gene: TRBV7-3
CDR3 protein: ASSLGPSGSSQF

V gene: TRBV4-2
CDR3 protein: ATRLGGVYEQF

V gene: TRBV20-1
CDR3 protein: SARGRYSSYEQY

V gene: TRBV9
CDR3 protein: ASSVAGFNEQF

V gene: TRBV9
CDR3 protein: ASSAGPGLGFDNEQF

V gene: TRBV9
CDR3 protein: ASSVEGSGAASTDTQY

V gene: TRBV7-6
CDR3 protein: VSSFLGTNGGWETQY

V gene: TRBV7-8
CDR3 protein: ASSTQSGTSGRAWRETQY

V gene: TRBV13
CDR3 protein: ASSQRTSGRAYNEQF

V gene: TRBV6-8
CDR3 protein: ASSAAGPTYEQY

V gene: TRBV20-1
CDR3 protein: SARRGSYNEQF

V gene: TRBV20-1
CDR3 protein: SARDKRENPDTQY

V gene: TRBV30
CDR3 protein: AWFGTGGARNTEAF